A selection of T cell receptor beta chains follows, all from one sample in a study of cytomegalovirus exposure and HLA in healthy donors. Some clones are missing from TCRdb's copy, which holds only in-frame ones; the method was immunoSEQ multiplex PCR. The sample features around 100,000 clones, with 0.59% in its top ten. The sequenced sample was PBMCs. These receptors were taken from a man in his fifties or sixties in good health and CMV-seronegative. The CDR3 runs from the conserved cysteine through the conserved F or W.

V gene: TRBV5-8; CDR3 protein: CASSRDIGETQYF
V gene: TRBV19; CDR3 protein: CASSTWGSGGRDEQFF
V gene: TRBV5-1; CDR3 protein: CASSFVLAGDNEQFF
V gene: TRBV18; CDR3 protein: CASSPTTQGDGYTF
V gene: TRBV2; CDR3 protein: CASGGEEGTYGYTF
V gene: TRBV29-1; CDR3 protein: CSVLRNTGELFF
V gene: TRBV5-1; CDR3 protein: CASNTQGTDTQYF
V gene: TRBV7-2; CDR3 protein: CASSLASSSYNEQFF
V gene: TRBV5-1; CDR3 protein: CASSSISGGYTDTQYF
V gene: TRBV6-6; CDR3 protein: CASSSGGHYGYTF
V gene: TRBV11-2; CDR3 protein: CASRVAGGPDEQYF
V gene: TRBV18; CDR3 protein: CASSRPGGSILNGYTF
V gene: TRBV9; CDR3 protein: CASRATGVRGSYGYTF
V gene: TRBV7-2; CDR3 protein: CASSFDRIANYGYTF
V gene: TRBV18; CDR3 protein: CASSPPPGATSGNTIYF
V gene: TRBV7-2; CDR3 protein: CASSENGQPQHF
V gene: TRBV7-2; CDR3 protein: CASSAGTVGTDTQYF
V gene: TRBV5-1; CDR3 protein: CASSSAGGKAYEQYF
V gene: TRBV6-6; CDR3 protein: CASSPQDIGYGYTF
V gene: TRBV14; CDR3 protein: CASSQAGTVPRGTQYF
V gene: TRBV29-1; CDR3 protein: CSVGGQGFHEQFF
V gene: TRBV7-2; CDR3 protein: CASSSEGTNLRFRSEQYF
V gene: TRBV27; CDR3 protein: CASKQSAFGNTIYF
V gene: TRBV27; CDR3 protein: CASSLRAGTGASEQYF
V gene: TRBV5-1; CDR3 protein: CASSPSGGDGSPLHF
V gene: TRBV10-2; CDR3 protein: CASGSGGGRLNTGELFF
V gene: TRBV5-1; CDR3 protein: CASSRTGVDYGYTF
V gene: TRBV5-1; CDR3 protein: CASSGGTGTSEAFF
V gene: TRBV6-1; CDR3 protein: CASTTTDQEPYGYTF
V gene: TRBV10-2; CDR3 protein: CASSESGMRATQYF
V gene: TRBV7-2; CDR3 protein: CASSLGGAWVNGYTF
V gene: TRBV7-2; CDR3 protein: CASSLLSAGYTEAFF
V gene: TRBV9; CDR3 protein: CASSVASSGANVLTF
V gene: TRBV5-1; CDR3 protein: CASSLGQDYNEQFF
V gene: TRBV7-9; CDR3 protein: CASSSGQNYGYTF
V gene: TRBV19; CDR3 protein: CASNQQGTNTIYF
V gene: TRBV7-8; CDR3 protein: CASSLFSQETQYF
V gene: TRBV11-3; CDR3 protein: CASSLPPRVRQFF
V gene: TRBV18; CDR3 protein: CASSPEATFTDTQYF
V gene: TRBV19; CDR3 protein: CASSIDGYSGEKLFF
V gene: TRBV29-1; CDR3 protein: CSVPRDRGGGYTF
V gene: TRBV5-1; CDR3 protein: CASSRGGSRETQYF
V gene: TRBV5-1; CDR3 protein: CASSLDTGYEKLFF
V gene: TRBV19; CDR3 protein: CASSPWDREGYGYTF
V gene: TRBV19; CDR3 protein: CASSIGQGYEQYF
V gene: TRBV5-1; CDR3 protein: CASSLGTGTNEKLFF
V gene: TRBV4-3; CDR3 protein: CASSQDKGDGNYGYTF
V gene: TRBV11-2; CDR3 protein: CASSLAESYGYTF
V gene: TRBV18; CDR3 protein: CASSPDRGTSYNSPLHF
V gene: TRBV18; CDR3 protein: CASSPPAGISTDTQYF
V gene: TRBV18; CDR3 protein: CASSRGTGVYNEQFF
V gene: TRBV5-6; CDR3 protein: CASSLSPSNQPQHF